A selection of T cell receptor beta chains follows, all from one sample in a study of CD8 T cells in ankylosing spondylitis. From the 5' RACE reads, TCRdb called clonotypes with MiXCR, one entry per CDR3 protein. The table shows approximately 540,000 distinct CDR3 sequences, with roughly 12% occurring only once. The sequenced sample was blood, either unsorted or a sorted T cell fraction (not recorded which). Source of these receptors: a male donor with ankylosing spondylitis. Each CDR3 is given with its conserved first and last residue. A D gene is named only where the DNA matches it firmly. Clone size is given for some rows only: seen once, a few or many times, or a class if the clone is expanded.

>TRBV5-1|many|.|TRBJ2-3
TGCGCCAGCAGCCCCGGGGCTAGCGCTAGCACAGATACGCAGTATTTT
CASSPGASASTDTQYF
>TRBV7-2|few|TRBD1|TRBJ2-4
TGTGCCAGCAGCTTAGGGTTCGGACAGGCCAACATTCAGTACTTC
CASSLGFGQANIQYF
>TRBV7-9|few|.|TRBJ1-3
TGTGCCAGCAGACAAAACCGGGACCGAGGAGTAGGAAACACCATATATTTT
CASRQNRDRGVGNTIYF
>TRBV7-7|.|TRBD2|TRBJ2-5
TGTGCCAGCAGTTCCGGACTAGCGGACCAAGAGACCCAGTACTTC
CASSSGLADQETQYF
>TRBV12-3/TRBV12-4|many|.|TRBJ2-6
TGTGCCAGCAGTCCGTCCGGGACCTACACCGCTGGGGCCAACGTCCTGACTTTC
CASSPSGTYTAGANVLTF
>TRBV3-1|.|.|TRBJ1-5
TGTGCCAGCAGCTCAAGGGCCGGGAACTATCAGCCCCAGCATTTT
CASSSRAGNYQPQHF
>TRBV27|.|TRBD2|TRBJ2-7
TGTGCCAGCAGTTTTGTAGCGGGAGGGGACGAGCAGTACTTC
CASSFVAGGDEQYF
>TRBV5-1|.|TRBD1|TRBJ2-2
TGCGCCAGCAGCCCCACGGGACAGGTGAACACCGGGGAGCTGTTTTTT
CASSPTGQVNTGELFF
>TRBV5-1|.|.|TRBJ2-5
TGCGCCAGCAGCCCGGGACCTCGAATGATCGAAGAGACCCAGTACTTC
CASSPGPRMIEETQYF
>TRBV6-5|few|.|TRBJ2-7
TGTGCCAGCAGTTACCCCGCATCACCCCACAGCTCCTACGAGCAGTACTTC
CASSYPASPHSSYEQYF
>TRBV3-1|many|.|TRBJ1-1
TGTGCCAGCAGCCAAGAGGTGAACACTGAAGCTTTCTTT
CASSQEVNTEAFF
>TRBV5-1|.|TRBD2|TRBJ2-7
TGCGCCAGCAGCTTAAGCGGGAGCGCCTACGAGCAGTACTTC
CASSLSGSAYEQYF
>TRBV3-1|.|.|TRBJ2-3
TGTGCCAGCAGCCTGACTAAAACCACAGATACGCAGTATTTT
CASSLTKTTDTQYF
>TRBV5-1|many|.|TRBJ1-1
TGCGCCAGCAGCTTATGGGGGCTGTCGGACACTGAAGCTTTCTTT
CASSLWGLSDTEAFF
>TRBV19|few|.|TRBJ1-1
TGTGCCAGTAGTACAGCGAACACTGAAGCTTTCTTT
CASSTANTEAFF
>TRBV2|.|.|TRBJ2-6
TGTGCCAGCAGTGAAGTTTTTGGGGCCAACGTCCTGACTTTC
CASSEVFGANVLTF
>TRBV11-2|.|TRBD2|TRBJ2-5
TGTGCCAGCAGCGGGACTAGCGGGACGGGACCCAAGTACTTC
CASSGTSGTGPKYF
>TRBV20-1|few|.|TRBJ2-1
TGCAGTGCTCCTCCGGGGGGCGCCGGGGGATACAATGAGCAGTTCTTC
CSAPPGGAGGYNEQFF
>TRBV6-5|.|.|TRBJ2-7
TGTGCCAGCAGTTACACAGGGCCCTCCTACGAGCAGTACTTC
CASSYTGPSYEQYF
>TRBV2|.|.|TRBJ1-1
TGTGCCAGCAGTGAAGACTGGGTGAACACTGAAGCTTTCTTT
CASSEDWVNTEAFF
>TRBV11-2|once|.|TRBJ2-7
TGTGCCAGCAGCTTTAGTCTGGCCCCCTACGAGCAGTACTTC
CASSFSLAPYEQYF
>TRBV12-3/TRBV12-4|.|.|TRBJ1-2
TGTGCCAGCAGCCTACCCTCGGGGCTAAGAGGCTACACCTTC
CASSLPSGLRGYTF
>TRBV15|few|TRBD2|TRBJ2-1
TGTGCCACCAGCAGAGGACTAGCGGGAGATGGGAATGAGCAGTTCTTC
CATSRGLAGDGNEQFF
>TRBV11-2|few|.|TRBJ2-6
TGTGCCAGCAGCCCCGGACGGGACTCTGGGGCCAACGTCCTGACTTTC
CASSPGRDSGANVLTF
>TRBV5-1|few|TRBD1|TRBJ1-1
TGCGCCAGCCGCGACAGGGGGGTAAAGGACACTGAAGCTTTCTTT
CASRDRGVKDTEAFF
>TRBV29-1|.|TRBD1|TRBJ2-7
TGCAGCGGTCTCACAGGGGGCGGGTACGAGCAGTACTTC
CSGLTGGGYEQYF
>TRBV29-1|.|.|TRBJ2-1
TGCAGCGTTACCAGGCGAGGGTCCTACAATGAGCAGTTCTTC
CSVTRRGSYNEQFF
>TRBV29-1|few|TRBD1|TRBJ1-2
TGCAGCGTTGAGGCCGGGACAGGGTATGGCTACACCTTC
CSVEAGTGYGYTF
>TRBV12-3/TRBV12-4|.|TRBD2|TRBJ2-3
TGTGCCAGCAGTTACGGTGGGAGCGGGGCAGATACGCAGTATTTT
CASSYGGSGADTQYF
>TRBV12-3/TRBV12-4|.|TRBD2|TRBJ2-7
TGTGCCAGCAGTTTCCCCTTACTAGCGTCGTCCTACGAGCAGTACTTC
CASSFPLLASSYEQYF
>TRBV3-1|.|TRBD2|TRBJ2-1
TGTGCCAGCAGCCAAGATTCGTGGCTAGCGGGAGATGGAGAGCAGTTCTTC
CASSQDSWLAGDGEQFF
>TRBV7-9|.|.|TRBJ1-1
TGTGCCAGCAGCTGGGACACCGGCACTGAAGCTTTCTTT
CASSWDTGTEAFF
>TRBV10-3|few|TRBD1|TRBJ2-1
TGTGCCATCAGTGAGTTCGTTGTCAGGGGGGAGCAGTTCTTC
CAISEFVVRGEQFF
>TRBV24-1|few|TRBD1|TRBJ2-5
TGTGCCACCAGTGATCGGGGGACAGGGCAAGAGACCCAGTACTTC
CATSDRGTGQETQYF
>TRBV19|few|.|TRBJ1-1
TGTGCCAGTAGTGTAACGGGGCTGGCGGCCACTGAAGCTTTCTTT
CASSVTGLAATEAFF
>TRBV29-1|.|.|TRBJ1-3
TGCAGCGTTGCGGGGGGAAGAGGCTCTGGAAACACCATATATTTT
CSVAGGRGSGNTIYF
>TRBV12-3/TRBV12-4|many|.|TRBJ1-5
TGTGCCAGCAGTTCCCGGACCGACCCGGGACCCCAGCATTTT
CASSSRTDPGPQHF
>TRBV18|.|.|TRBJ2-1
TGTGCCAGCTCACCATTTAACAGCTATTACAATGAGCAGTTCTTC
CASSPFNSYYNEQFF
>TRBV29-1|.|.|TRBJ1-4
TGCAGCGTTGAAGTTGCGGAGGGGGTACAACTGTTTTTT
CSVEVAEGVQLFF
>TRBV20-1|many|.|TRBJ1-5
TGCAGTGCTAGAGATCCGAGCTTAGGGCCCCAGCATTTT
CSARDPSLGPQHF
>TRBV5-1|.|TRBD1|TRBJ2-1
TGCGCCAGCAGCACAGGGACAGTCTACAATGAGCAGTTCTTC
CASSTGTVYNEQFF
>TRBV27|few|.|TRBJ2-2
TGTGCCAGCAGTTTATCCGGGTCCCCTCGCACCGGGGAGCTGTTTTTT
CASSLSGSPRTGELFF
>TRBV4-2|.|TRBD1|TRBJ2-7
TGTGCCAGCAGCCAAACCGGGACAGGGGGCTCCTACGAGCAGTACTTC
CASSQTGTGGSYEQYF
>TRBV12-3/TRBV12-4|many|.|TRBJ2-5
TGTGCCAGCAGTTTAGGGTACACGGGCGGAGAGACCCAGTACTTC
CASSLGYTGGETQYF
>TRBV20-1|.|TRBD2|TRBJ2-3
TGCAGTGCTGGTCTTGGACTAGCGGGACCCACAGATACGCAGTATTTT
CSAGLGLAGPTDTQYF
>TRBV5-1|few|.|TRBJ1-5
TGCGCCAGCAGCTTAGGGGGGCACAATCAGCCCCAGCATTTT
CASSLGGHNQPQHF